Below, one TCR beta chain is given with its context. This specimen belongs to a study of stem cell transplantation in POMP-related autoinflammatory disease. Overall study: Pre-transplant patients had naive-skewed CD4+ T cells and few CD8+ T cells.

Assay used: immunoSEQ multiplex PCR; TCRdb lists only in-frame clones, some missing. The data hold over 60,000 clones, with approximately 91% observed a single time. V was pared by 2 bases and J by 7 bases, with 10 bases of the junction left unmatched. CDR1 LNHDA and CDR2 SQIVND come from the germline V gene (reference sequence). The CDR3 has 16 amino acids. The input for sequencing was CD4+ T cells from PBMCs, taken after stem cell transplantation. The chain couples TRBV19 to TRBJ2-1; 8 bases are shared with TRBD1. This TCR was recovered from a human patient with POMP-related autoinflammation and immune dysregulation (PRAID). Some T cells may be provided by the graft donor. In nucleotides, the CDR3 is TGTGCCAGTAGTATATATTCCAGGGGGCTGTGGAATGAGCAGTTCTTC. Encoded protein: CASSIYSRGLWNEQFF.